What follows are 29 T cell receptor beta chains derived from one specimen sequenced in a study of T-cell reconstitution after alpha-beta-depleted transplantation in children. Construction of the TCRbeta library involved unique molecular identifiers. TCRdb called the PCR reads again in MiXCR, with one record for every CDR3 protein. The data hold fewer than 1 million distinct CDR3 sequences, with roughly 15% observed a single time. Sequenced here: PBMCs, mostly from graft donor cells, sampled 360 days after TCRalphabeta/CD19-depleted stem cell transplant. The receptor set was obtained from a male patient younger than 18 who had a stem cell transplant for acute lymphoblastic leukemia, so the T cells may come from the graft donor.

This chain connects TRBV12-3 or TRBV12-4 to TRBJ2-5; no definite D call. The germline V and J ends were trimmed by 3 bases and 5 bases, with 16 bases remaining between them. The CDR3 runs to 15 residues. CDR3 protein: CASSFSPTPGETQYF. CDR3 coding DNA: TGTGCCAGCAGTTTTAGCCCGACTCCCGGCGAGACCCAGTACTTC.

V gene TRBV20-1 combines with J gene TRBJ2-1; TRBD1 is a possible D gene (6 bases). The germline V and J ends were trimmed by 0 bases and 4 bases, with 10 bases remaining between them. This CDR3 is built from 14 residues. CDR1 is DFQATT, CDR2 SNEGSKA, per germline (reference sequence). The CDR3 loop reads CSARDRGWYNEQFF. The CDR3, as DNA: TGCAGTGCTAGAGACAGGGGATGGTACAATGAGCAGTTCTTC.

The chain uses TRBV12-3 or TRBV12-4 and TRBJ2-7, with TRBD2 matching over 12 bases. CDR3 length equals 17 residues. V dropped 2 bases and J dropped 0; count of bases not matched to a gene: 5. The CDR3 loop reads CASSLPTSGSSSYEQYF. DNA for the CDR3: TGTGCCAGCAGTTTACCGACTAGCGGGAGTAGCTCCTACGAGCAGTACTTC.

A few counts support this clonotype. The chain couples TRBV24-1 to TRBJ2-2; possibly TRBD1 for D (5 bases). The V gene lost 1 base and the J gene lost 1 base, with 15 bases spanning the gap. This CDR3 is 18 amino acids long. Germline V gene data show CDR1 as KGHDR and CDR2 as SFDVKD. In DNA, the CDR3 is TGTGCCACCAGTGATTTTCCTAGGTTCACAGGGAACACCGGGGAGCTGTTTTTT. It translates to CATSDFPRFTGNTGELFF.

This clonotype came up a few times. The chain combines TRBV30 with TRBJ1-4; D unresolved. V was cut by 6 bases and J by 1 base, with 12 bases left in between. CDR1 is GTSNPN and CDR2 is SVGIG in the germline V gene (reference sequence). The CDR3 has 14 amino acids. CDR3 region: CACTLAGTNEKLFF. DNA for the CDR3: TGTGCCTGCACCCTCGCGGGAACTAATGAAAAACTGTTTTTT.

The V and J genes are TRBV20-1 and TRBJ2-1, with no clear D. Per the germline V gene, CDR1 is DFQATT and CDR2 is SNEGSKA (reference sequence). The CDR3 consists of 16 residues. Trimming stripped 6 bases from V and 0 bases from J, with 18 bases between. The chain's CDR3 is CSAESLSSPSYNEQFF. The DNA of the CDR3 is TGCAGTGCCGAGTCGCTCAGCAGTCCCTCCTACAATGAGCAGTTCTTC.

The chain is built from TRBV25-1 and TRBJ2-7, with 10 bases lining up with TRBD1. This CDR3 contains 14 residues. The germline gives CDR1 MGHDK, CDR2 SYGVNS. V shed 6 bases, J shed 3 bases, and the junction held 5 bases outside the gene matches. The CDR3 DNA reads TGTGCCAGCAGGATGGACAGGGGGGACTACGAGCAGTACTTC. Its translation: CASRMDRGDYEQYF.

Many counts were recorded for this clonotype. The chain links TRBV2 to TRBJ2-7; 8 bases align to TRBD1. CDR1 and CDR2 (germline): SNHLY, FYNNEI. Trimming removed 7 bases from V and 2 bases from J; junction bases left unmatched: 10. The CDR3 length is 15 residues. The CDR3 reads CASKQQGGLAYEQYF. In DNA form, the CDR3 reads TGTGCCAGCAAGCAACAGGGGGGCTTGGCCTACGAGCAGTACTTC.

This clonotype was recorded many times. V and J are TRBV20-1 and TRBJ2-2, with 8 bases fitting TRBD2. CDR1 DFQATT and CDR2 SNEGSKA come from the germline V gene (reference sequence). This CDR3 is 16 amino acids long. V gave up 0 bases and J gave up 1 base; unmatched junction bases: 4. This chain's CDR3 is CSARDPSGRNTGELFF. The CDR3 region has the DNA TGCAGTGCTAGAGATCCCAGCGGGAGGAACACCGGGGAGCTGTTTTTT.

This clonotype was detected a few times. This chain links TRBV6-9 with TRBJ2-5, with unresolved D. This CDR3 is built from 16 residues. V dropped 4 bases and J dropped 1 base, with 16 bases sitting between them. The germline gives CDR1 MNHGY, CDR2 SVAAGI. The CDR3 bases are TGTGCCAGCAGTTTAGACTCACAATCCATCCAAGAGACCCAGTACTTC. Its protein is CASSLDSQSIQETQYF.

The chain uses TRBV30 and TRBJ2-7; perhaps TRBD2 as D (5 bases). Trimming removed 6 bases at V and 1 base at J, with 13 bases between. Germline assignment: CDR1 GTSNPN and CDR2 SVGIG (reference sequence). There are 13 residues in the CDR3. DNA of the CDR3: TGTGCCTGCAGGAGGACTGAATCCTACGAGCAGTACTTC. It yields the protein CACRRTESYEQYF.

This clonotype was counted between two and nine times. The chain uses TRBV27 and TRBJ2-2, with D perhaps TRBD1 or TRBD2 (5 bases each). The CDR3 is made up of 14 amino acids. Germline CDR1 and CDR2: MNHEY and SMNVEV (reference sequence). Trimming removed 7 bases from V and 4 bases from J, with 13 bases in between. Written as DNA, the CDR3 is TGTGCCAGCAATCCGGGGCGGCCCACCGGGGAGCTGTTTTTT. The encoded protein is CASNPGRPTGELFF.

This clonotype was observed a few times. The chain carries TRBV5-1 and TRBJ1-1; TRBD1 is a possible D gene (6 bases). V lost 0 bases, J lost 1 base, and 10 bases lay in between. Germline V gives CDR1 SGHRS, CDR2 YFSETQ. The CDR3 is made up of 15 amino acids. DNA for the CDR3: TGCGCCAGCAGCTTGGCAGGGGTCCCGAACACTGAAGCTTTCTTT. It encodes CASSLAGVPNTEAFF.

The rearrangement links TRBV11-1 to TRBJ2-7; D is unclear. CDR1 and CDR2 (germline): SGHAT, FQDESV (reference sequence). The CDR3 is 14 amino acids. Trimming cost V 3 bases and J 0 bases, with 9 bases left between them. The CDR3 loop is CASSFFGVSYEQYF. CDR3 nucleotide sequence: TGTGCCAGCAGCTTTTTCGGCGTCTCCTACGAGCAGTACTTC.

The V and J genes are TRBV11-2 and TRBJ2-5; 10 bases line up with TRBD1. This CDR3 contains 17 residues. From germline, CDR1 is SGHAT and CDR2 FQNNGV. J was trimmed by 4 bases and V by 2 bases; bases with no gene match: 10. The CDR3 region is CASSLWDRGINTETQYF. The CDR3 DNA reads TGTGCCAGCAGCTTATGGGACAGGGGAATTAATACAGAGACCCAGTACTTC.

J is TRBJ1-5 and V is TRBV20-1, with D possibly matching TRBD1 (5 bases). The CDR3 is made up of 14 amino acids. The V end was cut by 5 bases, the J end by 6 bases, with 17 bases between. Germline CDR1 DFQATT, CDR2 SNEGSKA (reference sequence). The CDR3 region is CSAPMTGGFQPQHF. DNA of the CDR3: TGCAGTGCTCCGATGACGGGGGGGTTTCAGCCCCAGCATTTT.

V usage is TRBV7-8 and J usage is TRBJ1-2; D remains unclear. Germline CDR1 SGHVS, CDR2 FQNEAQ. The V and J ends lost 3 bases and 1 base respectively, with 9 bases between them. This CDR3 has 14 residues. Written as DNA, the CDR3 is TGTGCCAGCAGCTTGTACAGTTATAACTATGGCTACACCTTC. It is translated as CASSLYSYNYGYTF.

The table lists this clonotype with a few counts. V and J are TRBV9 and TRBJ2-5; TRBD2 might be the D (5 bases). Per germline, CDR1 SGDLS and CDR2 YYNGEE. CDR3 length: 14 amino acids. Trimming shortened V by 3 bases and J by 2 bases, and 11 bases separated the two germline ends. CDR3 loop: CASSAEGHQETQYF. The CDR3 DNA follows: TGTGCCAGCAGCGCAGAGGGTCATCAAGAGACCCAGTACTTC. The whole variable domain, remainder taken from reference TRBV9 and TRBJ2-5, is DSGVTQTPKHLITATGQRVTLRCSPRSGDLSVYWYQQSLDQGLQFLIQYYNGEERAKGNILERFSAQQFPDLHSELNLSSLELGDSALYFCASSAEGHQETQYFGPGTRLLVL.

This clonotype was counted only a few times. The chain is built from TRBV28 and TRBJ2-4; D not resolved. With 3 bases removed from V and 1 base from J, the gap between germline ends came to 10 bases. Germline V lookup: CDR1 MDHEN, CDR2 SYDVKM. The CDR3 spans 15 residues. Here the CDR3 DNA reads TGTGCCAGCAGTTTCTGGGGAAAGGCCAAAAACATTCAGTACTTC. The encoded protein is CASSFWGKAKNIQYF.

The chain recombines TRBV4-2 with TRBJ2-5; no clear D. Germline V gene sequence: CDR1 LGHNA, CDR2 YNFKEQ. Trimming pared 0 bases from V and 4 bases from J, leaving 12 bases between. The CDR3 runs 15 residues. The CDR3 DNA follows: TGTGCCAGCAGCCAAGAGAAGAACTTGCCAGAGACCCAGTACTTC. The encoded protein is CASSQEKNLPETQYF.

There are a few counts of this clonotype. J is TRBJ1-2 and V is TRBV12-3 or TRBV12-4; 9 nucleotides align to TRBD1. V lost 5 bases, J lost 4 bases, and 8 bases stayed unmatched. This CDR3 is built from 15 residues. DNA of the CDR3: TGTGCCAGCAGTCTCGGACAGGGGTTTACCTATGGCTACACCTTC. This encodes CASSLGQGFTYGYTF.

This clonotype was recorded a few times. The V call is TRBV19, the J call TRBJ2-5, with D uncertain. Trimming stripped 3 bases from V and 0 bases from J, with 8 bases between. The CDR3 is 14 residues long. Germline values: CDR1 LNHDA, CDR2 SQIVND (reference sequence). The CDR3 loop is CASSIHLNQETQYF. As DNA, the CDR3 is TGTGCCAGTAGTATCCATCTCAACCAAGAGACCCAGTACTTC.

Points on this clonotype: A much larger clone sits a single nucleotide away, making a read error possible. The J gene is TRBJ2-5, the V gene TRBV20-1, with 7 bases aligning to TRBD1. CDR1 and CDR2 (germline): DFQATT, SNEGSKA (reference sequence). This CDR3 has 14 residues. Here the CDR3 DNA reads TGCAGTGCTAGGACAGGGTACATCAGGGAGACCCTGTACTTC. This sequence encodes CSARTGYIRETLYF.

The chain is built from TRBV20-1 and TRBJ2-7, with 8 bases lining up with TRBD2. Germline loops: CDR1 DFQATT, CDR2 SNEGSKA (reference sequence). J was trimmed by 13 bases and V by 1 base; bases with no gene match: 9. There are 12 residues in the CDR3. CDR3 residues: CSARGTGGPGYF. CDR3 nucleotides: TGCAGTGCTAGAGGGACGGGAGGGCCAGGATACTTC.

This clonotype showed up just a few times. The CDR3 DNA follows: TGCGCCAGCAGCTTGGGGGCAGGCAAAAACATTCAGTACTTC. This sequence encodes CASSLGAGKNIQYF. The J gene is TRBJ2-4, the V gene TRBV5-1; D is ambiguous. CDR3 length: 14 residues. The germline V and J ends were trimmed by 0 bases and 3 bases, with 7 bases remaining between them. Per germline, CDR1 SGHRS and CDR2 YFSETQ.

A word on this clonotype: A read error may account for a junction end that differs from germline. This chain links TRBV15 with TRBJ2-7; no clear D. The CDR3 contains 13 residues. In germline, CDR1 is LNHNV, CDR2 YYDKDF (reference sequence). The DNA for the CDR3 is TGTGCCACCAGCAGAGATCTGGGTCCTGACCTAAGCTTC. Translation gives CATSRDLGPDLSF.

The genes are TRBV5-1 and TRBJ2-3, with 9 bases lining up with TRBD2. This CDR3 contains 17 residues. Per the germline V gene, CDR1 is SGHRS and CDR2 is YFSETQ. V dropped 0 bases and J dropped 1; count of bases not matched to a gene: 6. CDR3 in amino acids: CASSLAKVAGGTDTQYF. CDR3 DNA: TGCGCCAGCAGCTTGGCCAAGGTAGCGGGAGGCACAGATACGCAGTATTTT.

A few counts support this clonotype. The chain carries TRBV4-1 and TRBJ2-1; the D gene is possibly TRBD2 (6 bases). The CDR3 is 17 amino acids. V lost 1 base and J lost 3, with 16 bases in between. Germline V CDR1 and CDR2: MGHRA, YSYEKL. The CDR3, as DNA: TGCGCCAGCAGCCAAGTAAGCGGGCCGGCCCTCTACAATGAGCAGTTCTTC. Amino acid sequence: CASSQVSGPALYNEQFF.

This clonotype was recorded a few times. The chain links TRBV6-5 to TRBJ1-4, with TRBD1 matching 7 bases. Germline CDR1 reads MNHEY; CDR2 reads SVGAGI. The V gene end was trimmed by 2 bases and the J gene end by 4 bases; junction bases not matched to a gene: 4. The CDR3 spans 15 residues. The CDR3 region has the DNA TGTGCCAGCAGTTACACGGGACAGCTTAATGAAAAACTGTTTTTT. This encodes CASSYTGQLNEKLFF.